This entry describes one T cell receptor (beta chain). Antigen specificity is unknown. The sample originates from a study of cytomegalovirus exposure and HLA in healthy donors. Study-wide background: Clustering assigned roughly 81% of the approximately 400 genotyped donors to the Caucasian-associated ancestry cluster. Study-level results: In a later analysis, an Asian-associated ancestry cluster reportedly showed fewer N-insertions than the approximately 640-donor mean. A later analysis found TCR association rates differed by HLA locus, highest for DRB1 and lowest for HLA-C.

In germline, CDR1 is SGHTA, CDR2 FQGNSA. Trimming removed 1 base from V and 5 bases from J, with 5 bases in between. The CDR3 runs 12 residues. The PCR had 60 Vbeta and 13 Jbeta primers. TCRdb keeps only in-frame clones here, not all; method: immunoSEQ multiplex PCR. The sample holds 65,000 to 70,000 clones, roughly four fifths seen once. The specimen sequenced was PBMCs. The chain joins TRBV7-2 to TRBJ1-1; the D is unclear. The TCR originated in a man aged 45 to 65 in good health and CMV-seronegative. CDR3 in DNA: TGTGCCAGCAGCTTAGATAATACTGAAGCTTTCTTT. Translating gives CASSLDNTEAFF.